This T cell receptor (beta chain) was identified during a study of blood T cells in healthy people across ages. CDR3 length: 10 amino acids. Combining a sample-barcoded 5' primer with a J-beta primer mix, a second PCR ran for 7 to 11 cycles. Each cDNA molecule carried a tag from a template-switch adaptor that contained 12 random nucleotides. One entry per CDR3 protein results from TCRdb running MiXCR on the 5' RACE reads. The sample contains 1 million or so distinct CDR3 sequences, about 25% of which appear only once. These data were also filed under a second study, of T cells of mothers and their children. Per that paper: Donation came from a few healthy Caucasian mothers together with their six children. At a rate of about 1.5 ug per 15 ul, cDNA synthesis received all of the extracted RNA. Each child gave a few million TCR beta CDR3 reads (each mother, over 9 million).

Sequenced: blood. This chain uses TRBV21-1 with TRBJ2-5; the table's D call of TRBD1 was not tested on the DNA. TRBV21-1 is termed a pseudogene. The receptor comes from a girl aged 2-10 years in good health. Here the CDR3 DNA reads TGTGCCAGCCATCCCCCCAGCGCGTTCTTC. Its protein is CASHPPSAFF.